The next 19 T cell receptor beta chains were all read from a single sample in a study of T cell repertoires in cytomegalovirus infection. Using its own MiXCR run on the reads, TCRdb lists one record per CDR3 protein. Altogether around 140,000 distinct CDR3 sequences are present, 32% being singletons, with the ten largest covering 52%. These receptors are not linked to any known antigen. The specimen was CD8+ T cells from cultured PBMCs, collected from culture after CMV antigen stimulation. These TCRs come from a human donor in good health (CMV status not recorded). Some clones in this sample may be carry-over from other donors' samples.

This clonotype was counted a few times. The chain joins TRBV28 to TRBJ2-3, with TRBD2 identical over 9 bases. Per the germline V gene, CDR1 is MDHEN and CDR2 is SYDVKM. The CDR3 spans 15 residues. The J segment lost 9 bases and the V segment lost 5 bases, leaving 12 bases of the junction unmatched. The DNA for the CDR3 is TGTGCCAGCAGTCGCGTCTCGGGTAGCGGGGGCACGCAGTATTTT. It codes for CASSRVSGSGGTQYF.

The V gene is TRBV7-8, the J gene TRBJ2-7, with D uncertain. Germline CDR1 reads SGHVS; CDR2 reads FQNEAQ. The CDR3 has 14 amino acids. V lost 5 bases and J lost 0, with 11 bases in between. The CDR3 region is CASSPTDGSYEQYF. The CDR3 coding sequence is TGTGCCAGCAGCCCTACGGACGGCTCCTACGAGCAGTACTTC. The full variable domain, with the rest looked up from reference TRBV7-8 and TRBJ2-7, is GAGVSQSPRYKVAKRGQDVALRCDPISGHVSLFWYQQALGQGPEFLTYFQNEAQLDKSGLPSDRFFAERPEGSVSTLKIQRTQQEDSAVYLCASSPTDGSYEQYFGPGTRLTVT.

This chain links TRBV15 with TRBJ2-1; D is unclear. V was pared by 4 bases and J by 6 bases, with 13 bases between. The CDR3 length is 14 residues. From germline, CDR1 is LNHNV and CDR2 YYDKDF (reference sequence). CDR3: CATSNQMGFNEQFF. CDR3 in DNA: TGTGCCACCAGCAACCAAATGGGTTTCAATGAGCAGTTCTTC.

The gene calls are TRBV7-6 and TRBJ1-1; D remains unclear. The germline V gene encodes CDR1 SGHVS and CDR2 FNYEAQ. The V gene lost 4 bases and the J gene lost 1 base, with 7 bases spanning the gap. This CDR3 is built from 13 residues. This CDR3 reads CASSSHKNTEAFF. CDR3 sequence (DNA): TGTGCCAGCAGCTCACACAAGAACACTGAAGCTTTCTTT.

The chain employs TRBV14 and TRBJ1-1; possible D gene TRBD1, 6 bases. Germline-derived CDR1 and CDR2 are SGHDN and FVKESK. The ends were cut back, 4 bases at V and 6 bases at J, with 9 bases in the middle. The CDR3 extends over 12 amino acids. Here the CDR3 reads CASSPGHPEAFF. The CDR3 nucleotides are TGTGCCAGCAGCCCGGGACACCCTGAAGCTTTCTTT.

The CDR3 nucleotides are TGCGCCAGCAGCCAAGAATCGATTAGCAGGGATGGCTACACCTTC. Translating gives CASSQESISRDGYTF. The chain joins TRBV4-1 to TRBJ1-2; possibly TRBD1 for D (5 bases). Between the trimmed V and J ends, which lost 0 bases and 6 bases, there was a span of 14 bases. Germline lookup yields CDR1 MGHRA and CDR2 YSYEKL. The CDR3 runs 15 residues.

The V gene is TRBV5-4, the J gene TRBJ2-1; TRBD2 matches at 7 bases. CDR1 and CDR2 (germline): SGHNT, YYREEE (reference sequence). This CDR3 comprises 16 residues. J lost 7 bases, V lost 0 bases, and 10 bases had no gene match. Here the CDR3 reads CASSLGQTRAGNEQFF. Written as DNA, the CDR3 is TGTGCCAGCAGCTTGGGACAAACCCGAGCGGGGAATGAGCAGTTCTTC.

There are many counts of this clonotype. CDR3 sequence: CASSFGGYGTEAFF. CDR3 sequence (DNA): TGTGCCAGCAGCTTCGGGGGTTACGGCACTGAAGCTTTCTTT. This chain joins TRBV7-2 and TRBJ1-1, with D tentatively TRBD1 (5 bases). This CDR3 region has 14 residues. Trimming took off 3 bases at V and 4 bases at J, with 12 bases between the two ends. Germline V gene sequence: CDR1 SGHTA, CDR2 FQGNSA. The complete variable domain, with remaining parts taken from reference TRBV7-2 and TRBJ1-1, reads GAGVSQSPSNKVTEKGKDVELRCDPISGHTALYWYRQSLGQGLEFLIYFQGNSAPDKSGLPSDRFSAERTGGSVSTLTIQRTQQEDSAVYLCASSFGGYGTEAFFGQGTRLTVV.

The CDR3 spells CASSFIPWDKDYEQYF. The CDR3, as DNA: TGTGCCAGCAGCTTTATCCCCTGGGACAAGGATTACGAGCAGTACTTC. The chain carries TRBV7-9 and TRBJ2-7; the D gene is possibly TRBD1 (6 bases). In germline, CDR1 is SEHNR, CDR2 FQNEAQ (reference sequence). Trimming stripped 3 bases from V and 4 bases from J, with 19 bases between. This CDR3 comprises 16 residues.

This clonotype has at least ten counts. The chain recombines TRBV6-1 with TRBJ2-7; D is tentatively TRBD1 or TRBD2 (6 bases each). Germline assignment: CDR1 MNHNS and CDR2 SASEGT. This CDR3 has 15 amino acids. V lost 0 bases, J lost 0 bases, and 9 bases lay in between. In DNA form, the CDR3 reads TGTGCCAGCAGTGAAGCAGGGGGGTTCTCCTACGAGCAGTACTTC. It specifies CASSEAGGFSYEQYF.

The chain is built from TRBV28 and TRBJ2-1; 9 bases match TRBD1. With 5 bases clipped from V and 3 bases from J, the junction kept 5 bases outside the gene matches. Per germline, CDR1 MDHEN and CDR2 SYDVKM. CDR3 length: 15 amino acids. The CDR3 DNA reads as TGTGCCAGCAGTCCGGACAGGGGTGGCTACAATGAGCAGTTCTTC. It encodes CASSPDRGGYNEQFF.

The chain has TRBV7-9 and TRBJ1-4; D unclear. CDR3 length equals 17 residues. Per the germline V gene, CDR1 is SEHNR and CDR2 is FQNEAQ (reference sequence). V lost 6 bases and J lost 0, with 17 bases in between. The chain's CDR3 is CASRVDGYSATNEKLFF. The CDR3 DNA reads TGTGCCAGCAGGGTCGACGGGTATTCGGCAACTAATGAAAAACTGTTTTTT.

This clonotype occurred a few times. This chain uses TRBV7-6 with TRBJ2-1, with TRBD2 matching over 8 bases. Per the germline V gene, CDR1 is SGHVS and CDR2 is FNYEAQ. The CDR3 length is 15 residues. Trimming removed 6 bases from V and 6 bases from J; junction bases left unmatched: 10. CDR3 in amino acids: CASSYGTSGINEQFF. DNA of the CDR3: TGTGCCAGCAGTTACGGGACTAGTGGTATCAATGAGCAGTTCTTC.

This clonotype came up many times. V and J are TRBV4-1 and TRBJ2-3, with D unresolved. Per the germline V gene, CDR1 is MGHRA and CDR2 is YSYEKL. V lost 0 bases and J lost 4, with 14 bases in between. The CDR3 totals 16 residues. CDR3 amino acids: CASSQDQAHRADTQYF. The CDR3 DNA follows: TGCGCCAGCAGCCAAGACCAAGCACATCGGGCAGATACGCAGTATTTT.

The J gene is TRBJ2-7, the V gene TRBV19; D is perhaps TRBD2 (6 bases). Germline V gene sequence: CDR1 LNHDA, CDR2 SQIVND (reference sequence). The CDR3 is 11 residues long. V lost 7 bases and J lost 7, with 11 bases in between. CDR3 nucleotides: TGTGCCAGTACTTGGGGGGAAGAGCAGTACTTC. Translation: CASTWGEEQYF.

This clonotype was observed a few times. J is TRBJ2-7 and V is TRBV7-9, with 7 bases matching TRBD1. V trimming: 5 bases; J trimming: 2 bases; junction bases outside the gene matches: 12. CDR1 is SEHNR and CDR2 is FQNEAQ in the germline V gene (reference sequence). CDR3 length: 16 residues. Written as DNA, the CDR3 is TGTGCCAGCAGCCCCCCGGTGGACAGGAGAACCTACGAGCAGTACTTC. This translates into CASSPPVDRRTYEQYF.

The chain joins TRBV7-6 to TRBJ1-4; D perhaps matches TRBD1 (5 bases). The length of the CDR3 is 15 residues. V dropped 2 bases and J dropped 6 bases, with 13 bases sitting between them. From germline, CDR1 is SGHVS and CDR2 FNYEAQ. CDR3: CASSLILQGDEKLFF. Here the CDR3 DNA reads TGTGCCAGCAGCTTAATTCTCCAGGGAGATGAAAAACTGTTTTTT.

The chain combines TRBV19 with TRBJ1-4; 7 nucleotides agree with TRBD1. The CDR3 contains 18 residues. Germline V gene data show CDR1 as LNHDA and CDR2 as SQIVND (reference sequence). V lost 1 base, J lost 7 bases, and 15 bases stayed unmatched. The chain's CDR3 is CASSIANRGRGDGEKLFF. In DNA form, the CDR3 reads TGTGCCAGTAGTATAGCCAACAGGGGACGGGGTGATGGTGAAAAACTGTTTTTT.

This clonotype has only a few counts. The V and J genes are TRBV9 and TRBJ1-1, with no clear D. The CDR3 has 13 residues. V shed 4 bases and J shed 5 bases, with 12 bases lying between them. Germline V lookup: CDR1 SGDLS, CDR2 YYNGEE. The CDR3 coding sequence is TGTGCCAGCAGCTTGGACCTTGGGACTGAAGCTTTCTTT. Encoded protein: CASSLDLGTEAFF.